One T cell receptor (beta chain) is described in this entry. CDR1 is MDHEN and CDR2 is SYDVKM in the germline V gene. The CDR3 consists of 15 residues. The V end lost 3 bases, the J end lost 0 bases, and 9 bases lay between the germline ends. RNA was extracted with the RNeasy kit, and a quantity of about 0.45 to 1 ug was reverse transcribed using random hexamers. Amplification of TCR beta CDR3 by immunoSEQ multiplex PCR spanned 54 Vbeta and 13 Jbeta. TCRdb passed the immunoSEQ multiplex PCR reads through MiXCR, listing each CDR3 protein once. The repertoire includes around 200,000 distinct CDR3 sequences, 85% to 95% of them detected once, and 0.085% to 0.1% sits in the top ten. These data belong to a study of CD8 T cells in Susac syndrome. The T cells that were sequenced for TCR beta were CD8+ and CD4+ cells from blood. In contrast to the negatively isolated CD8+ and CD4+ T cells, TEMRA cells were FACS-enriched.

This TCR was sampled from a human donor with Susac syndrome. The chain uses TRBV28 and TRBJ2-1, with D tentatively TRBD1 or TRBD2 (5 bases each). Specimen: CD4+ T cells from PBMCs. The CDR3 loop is CASSFRDHSYNEQFF. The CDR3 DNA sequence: TGTGCCAGCAGTTTTCGGGACCACTCCTACAATGAGCAGTTCTTC.